The clone carrying this T cell receptor beta chain has ten or more counts. This entry is derived from a study of T cells in Graves' hyperthyroidism and ophthalmopathy. Researchers took RNA transcripts and amplified the TCR beta CDR3 regions from them. The TCR CDR3 first-round RT-PCR relied on the HTBI primer set. TCRdb ran MiXCR on the multiplex PCR reads and lists one entry per CDR3 protein. This sample has around 300,000 distinct CDR3 sequences, with less than 30% found just once. V lost 0 bases, J lost 4 bases, and 12 bases lay in between. This CDR3 comprises 14 residues. Germline assignment: CDR1 DFQATT and CDR2 SNEGSKA (reference sequence).

This chain connects TRBV20-1 to TRBJ1-2; TRBD1 might be the D (5 bases). The sample comprised blood. The source is a man aged 35 to 55 with Graves' hyperthyroidism that later progressed to Graves' ophthalmopathy. This chain's CDR3 is CSARDQTGSYGYTF. The CDR3 DNA follows: TGCAGTGCTAGAGATCAAACAGGCTCCTATGGCTACACCTTC.